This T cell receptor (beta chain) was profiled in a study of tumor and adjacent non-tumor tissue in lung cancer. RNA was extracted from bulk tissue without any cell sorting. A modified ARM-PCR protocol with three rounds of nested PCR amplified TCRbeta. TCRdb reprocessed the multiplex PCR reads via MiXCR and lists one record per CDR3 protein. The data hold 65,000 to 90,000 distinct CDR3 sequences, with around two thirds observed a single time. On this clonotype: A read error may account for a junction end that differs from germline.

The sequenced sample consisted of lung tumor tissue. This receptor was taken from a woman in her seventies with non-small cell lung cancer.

CDR3 coding DNA: TGCGCCAACAGCCTAGATATGACGGAAGCCTACAATGAGCAGTTCTTC. As protein: CANSLDMTEAYNEQFF. V gene TRBV11-1 combines with J gene TRBJ2-1; no clear D gene. The CDR3 sequence is 16 residues long. Germline loops: CDR1 SGHAT, CDR2 FQDESV (reference sequence).